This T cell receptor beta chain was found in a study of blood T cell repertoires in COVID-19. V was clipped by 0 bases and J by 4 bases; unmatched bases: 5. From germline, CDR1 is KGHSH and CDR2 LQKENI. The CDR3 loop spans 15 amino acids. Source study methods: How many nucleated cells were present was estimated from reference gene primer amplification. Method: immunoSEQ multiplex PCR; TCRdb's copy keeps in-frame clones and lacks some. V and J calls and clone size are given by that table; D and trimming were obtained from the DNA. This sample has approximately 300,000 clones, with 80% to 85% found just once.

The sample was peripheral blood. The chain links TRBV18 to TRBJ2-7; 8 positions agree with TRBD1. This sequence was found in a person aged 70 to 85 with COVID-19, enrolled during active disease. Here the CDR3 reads CASSPPSQGAYEQYF. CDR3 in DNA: TGTGCCAGCTCACCACCGAGCCAGGGGGCTTACGAGCAGTACTTC.